This T cell receptor beta chain comes out of a study of a mutant IDH1 vaccine in newly diagnosed glioma. At the level of the study: Scheduled for weeks 1, 3, 5, 7, 11, 15, 19 and 23, eight vaccinations were given to patients. Vaccine dosing followed radiotherapy by 4-6 weeks, or accompanied temozolomide cycles.

Time point specified: week 23, last vaccination. Vaccination used 300 ug of mutant IDH1 20-mer peptide per dose, with topical imiquimod. The data were produced by immunoSEQ multiplex PCR, yet TCRdb's version contains in-frame clones alone and is incomplete. The table records around 39,000 clones, less than 85% of them present only once. Study-wide points: Vaccination elicited immune responses in roughly 92% of patients. Pseudoprogression appeared unlinked to shifts in leading peripheral T cell clonotypes.

Germline CDR1 SGHTA, CDR2 FQGNSA. The CDR3 covers 14 residues. J was trimmed by 4 bases and V by 2 bases; bases with no gene match: 3. Remarks on this clone: Antigen: not known.

The genes are TRBV7-2 and TRBJ1-2; 8 nucleotides line up with TRBD1. The clonotype comes from a woman in her late teens or twenties with glioma. Some clones in this sample may be carry-over from other donors' samples. Source: PBMCs, taken from a glioma patient whose treatment included an IDH1 peptide vaccine. CDR3 residues: CASSLWTGPYGYTF. DNA of the CDR3: TGTGCCAGCAGCTTATGGACAGGGCCCTATGGCTACACCTTC. The full variable domain, completed using reference TRBV7-2 and TRBJ1-2, is GAGVSQSPSNKVTEKGKDVELRCDPISGHTALYWYRQSLGQGLEFLIYFQGNSAPDKSGLPSDRFSAERTGGSVSTLTIQRTQQEDSAVYLCASSLWTGPYGYTFGSGTRLTVV.